The 8 T cell receptor beta chains below come from one sample, sequenced in a study of graft-versus-host responses after intestinal transplantation. Assay: immunoSEQ multiplex PCR; the TCRdb copy retains only in-frame clones and omits some. The sample includes about 97,000 clones, approximately 90% seen only once; the top ten take around 0.07%. Their antigen targets remain unknown. The sequenced sample was unstimulated CD8+ T cells sorted from spleen or lymph node cells, obtained before transplant. Receptors originate from a human donor who was the organ donor for an intestinal transplant.

J is TRBJ2-3 and V is TRBV7-6, with 8 positions matching TRBD2. The junction had 8 bases not matched to a gene; V was cut back by 2 bases and J by 1 base. CDR3 size: 17 residues. The germline V gene encodes CDR1 SGHVS and CDR2 FNYEAQ. The CDR3 DNA sequence: TGTGCCAGCAGCTTATTTTGGGGCGGGGGGCGCACAGATACGCAGTATTTT. Translation gives CASSLFWGGGRTDTQYF.

CDR3 DNA sequence: TGTGCCAGCAGCCAAGGGTCCCGAGCGGGAGACCCCTACGAGCAGTACTTC. Protein product: CASSQGSRAGDPYEQYF. The gene calls are TRBV4-2 and TRBJ2-7; 8 bases line up with TRBD2. The CDR3 has 17 residues. Trimming removed 1 base from V and 2 bases from J; junction bases left unmatched: 10. The germline gives CDR1 LGHNA, CDR2 YNFKEQ.

This rearrangement joins TRBV9 to TRBJ2-1; D unclear. Germline V lookup: CDR1 SGDLS, CDR2 YYNGEE. The length of the CDR3 is 15 residues. Trimming pared 0 bases from V and 4 bases from J, leaving 11 bases between. CDR3 residues: CASSVDGSAYNEQFF. CDR3 DNA sequence: TGTGCCAGCAGCGTAGACGGGTCGGCTTACAATGAGCAGTTCTTC. The variable domain in full, with the rest retrieved from reference TRBV9 and TRBJ2-1, is DSGVTQTPKHLITATGQRVTLRCSPRSGDLSVYWYQQSLDQGLQFLIQYYNGEERAKGNILERFSAQQFPDLHSELNLSSLELGDSALYFCASSVDGSAYNEQFFGPGTRLTVL.

V and J are TRBV13 and TRBJ2-2; D not certain. The V end lost 8 bases, the J end lost 1 base, and 14 bases lay between the germline ends. Germline V CDR1 and CDR2: PRHDT, FYEKMQ (reference sequence). The CDR3 spans 15 residues. DNA for the CDR3: TGTGCCAGCTCTCTAACGAGACAGAACACCGGGGAGCTGTTTTTT. The encoded protein is CASSLTRQNTGELFF. The whole variable domain, remainder taken from reference TRBV13 and TRBJ2-2, is AAGVIQSPRHLIKEKRETATLKCYPIPRHDTVYWYQQGPGQDPQFLISFYEKMQSDKGSIPDRFSAQQFSDYHSELNMSSLELGDSALYFCASSLTRQNTGELFFGEGSRLTVL.

The CDR3 spells CASSEGGVGNTEAFF. The CDR3 DNA reads as TGTGCCAGCAGTGAAGGCGGGGTGGGGAACACTGAAGCTTTCTTT. The genes are TRBV2 and TRBJ1-1; the D is unclear. This CDR3 region has 15 residues. With 1 base removed from V and 1 base from J, the gap between germline ends came to 10 bases. Germline lookup yields CDR1 SNHLY and CDR2 FYNNEI.

The chain's CDR3 is CASSLVLGGTYEQYF. CDR3 coding DNA: TGTGCCAGCAGCTTAGTCTTAGGGGGCACCTACGAGCAGTACTTC. This chain links TRBV11-3 with TRBJ2-7; TRBD1 matches 7 bases. The CDR3 covers 15 residues. The V gene end was trimmed by 1 base and the J gene end by 2 bases; junction bases not matched to a gene: 5. The germline CDR1 and CDR2 sequences are SGHNT and YENEEA.

This sequence joins TRBV28 and TRBJ2-1; D remains unclear. V lost 2 bases and J 0 bases, leaving 11 bases between the germline ends. Germline loops: CDR1 MDHEN, CDR2 SYDVKM. CDR3 size: 16 residues. As DNA, the CDR3 is TGTGCCAGCAGTTTAATGGTCGCCAGCTCCTACAATGAGCAGTTCTTC. Its protein product is CASSLMVASSYNEQFF. The whole variable domain, remainder taken from reference TRBV28 and TRBJ2-1, is DVKVTQSSRYLVKRTGEKVFLECVQDMDHENMFWYRQDPGLGLRLIYFSYDVKMKEKGDIPEGYSVSREKKERFSLILESASTNQTSMYLCASSLMVASSYNEQFFGPGTRLTVL.

There are a few counts of this clone. V usage is TRBV2 and J usage is TRBJ2-3; D perhaps matches TRBD1 (5 bases). The CDR3 is 12 amino acids. Between the trimmed V and J ends, which lost 9 bases and 3 bases, there was a span of 10 bases. The germline V gene encodes CDR1 SNHLY and CDR2 FYNNEI. The CDR3 reads CASSGFTDTQYF. The CDR3 nucleotides are TGTGCCAGTTCAGGGTTTACAGATACGCAGTATTTT. Together with reference TRBV2 and TRBJ2-3, the CDR3 gives the full variable domain: EPEVTQTPSHQVTQMGQEVILRCVPISNHLYFYWYRQILGQKVEFLVSFYNNEISEKSEIFDDQFSVERPDGSNFTLKIRSTKLEDSAMYFCASSGFTDTQYFGPGTRLTVL.